This T cell receptor beta chain was retrieved from a study of T-cell reconstitution after alpha-beta-depleted transplantation in children (dated by TCRdb to about 2016). In the study overall: The study quantitatively tracked T-cell immune reconstitution after TCRalphabeta/CD19-depleted allogeneic hematopoietic cell transplantation in children using TCR repertoire profiling.

The CDR3 runs 16 amino acids, cysteine and phenylalanine included. This entry keeps only the CDR3 DNA: 48 bases, framed from base 1. The germline V and J ends show losses of 4 bases and 6 bases respectively, and no gene match explains 13 bases of the junction. The germline V gene sets CDR1 to SGHRS and CDR2 to YFSETQ. About this clonotype itself: No antigen is known for it. Base qualities were left out, and no much larger clone turns up one base away.

Libraries were built with PCR. Sequencer: Illumina HiSeq 2500. Molecular barcoding was employed in the preparation of TCR libraries, with unique molecular identifiers being used to normalize TCRbeta repertoire quantification. In TCRdb, the public reads were trimmed at Q25 with fastp and aligned with MiXCR, with productive beta chains retained. All rows with the same CDR3 protein become a single entry with the most common DNA and genes. Recorded for this sample are about 200,000 distinct CDR3 sequences; roughly 7% of them occurred a single time. The ten biggest clones cover about 6% of the sample. Study-wide conclusions, independent of this receptor: In some patients, high TCRbeta diversity at day 60 was attributed to recipient T cells and intrathymic progenitors that had survived conditioning. Hyperexpanded clone frequencies declined over subsequent months; after one year, T-cell counts and TCRbeta diversity were mostly attributed to newly produced T cells. Apparently early alphabetaT-cell count recovery about two months after transplant reportedly relied on only several hundred rapidly expanded clones derived from non-depleted graft cells.

The treatment or condition label for this specimen denotes: allogeneic hematopoietic cell transplantation with graft depleted of TCRalphabeta T cells and CD19 B cells. TCRalphabeta/CD19-depleted allogeneic hematopoietic cell grafts were given to the transplant recipients, all of whom were children. The sequence joins TRBV5-1 to TRBJ2-1; TRBD2 fits 7 bases in the junction. The clonotype comes from a boy younger than 10 with acute lymphoblastic leukemia, due to receive a stem cell transplant. This specimen was PBMCs, taken before TCRalphabeta/CD19-depleted stem cell transplant. The nucleotides are TGCGCCAGCAGCAGTGACGCGGGGGTATGGGGCAATGAGCAGTTCTTC. The encoded protein is CASSSDAGVWGNEQFF.